A single T cell receptor beta chain is shown here with its context. Its antigen is still unknown. Germline V CDR1 and CDR2: LGHDT, YNNKEL (reference sequence). CDR3 size: 12 residues. Trimming stripped 2 bases from V and 6 bases from J, with 8 bases between. The method was immunoSEQ multiplex PCR; TCRdb's version includes in-frame clones alone and lacks a portion of them. The sample records about 150,000 clones, roughly nine tenths being singletons. These data come from a study of T cell responses to AZD1222 COVID-19 vaccine. Overall study results and limits: Clonal diversity was possibly underestimated; the donors were predominantly white British and more often female.

The origin of this receptor is an adult in good health. The chain recombines TRBV3-1 (or the pseudogene TRBV3-2) with TRBJ2-7; D is perhaps TRBD2 (5 bases). This specimen consisted of peripheral blood, obtained on day 0 of AZD1222 vaccination. This chain's CDR3 is CASSQIEGEQYF. The CDR3 coding sequence is TGTGCCAGCAGCCAAATAGAGGGCGAGCAGTACTTC.